This T cell receptor beta chain came from a study of metastatic and nonmetastatic thyroid tumors. The overall study: Repertoires of blood and of tissue (tumor or nodule) from malignant and benign thyroid patients were compared. Study findings and constraints: The study reportedly found significantly higher TCR beta diversity in malignant thyroid tumors than benign nodules, in blood and tumor.

Germline V gene data show CDR1 as SGHAT and CDR2 as FQNNGV. The CDR3 is 14 amino acids. The V segment lost 4 bases and the J segment 5 bases; nucleotides outside the gene matches: 5. The entire patient cohort was treatment-naive prior to thyroid surgery. Ten or more counts support this clone. Its antigen is undetermined. Original analysis: CDR3 was compared across clinicopathological groups, and the resulting differences were used to build a distant-metastasis classifier for papillary thyroid cancer. TCRdb re-clonotyped the PCR reads through MiXCR. The V and J calls shown here were made by TCRdb, not taken from the authors' results. The repertoire consists of roughly 58,000 clones, with more than 3.5% occurring once and the leading ten covering around 20%.

The chain has TRBV11-2 and TRBJ1-1, with 9 bases fitting TRBD1. Sequencing was carried out using blood. This clonotype was obtained from a female donor with papillary thyroid cancer or a benign thyroid nodule (not recorded which). Some clones in this sample may be carry-over from other donors' samples. The CDR3 DNA reads as TGTGCCAGCAGCTGGGGACAGGGAGGAACTGAAGCTTTCTTT. It encodes CASSWGQGGTEAFF. Full variable domain (missing parts from reference TRBV11-2 and TRBJ1-1): EAGVAQSPRYKIIEKRQSVAFWCNPISGHATLYWYQQILGQGPKLLIQFQNNGVVDDSQLPKDRFSAERLKGVDSTLKIQPAKLEDSAVYLCASSWGQGGTEAFFGQGTRLTVV.